This TCR beta chain was captured by sequencing in a study of immune evolution from preneoplasia to lung adenocarcinoma. The CDR3 runs to 14 residues. The V gene end was trimmed by 3 bases and the J gene end by 2 bases; junction bases not matched to a gene: 3. Germline V gene lookup returns CDR1 SGHTA and CDR2 FQGNSA. Using immunoSEQ multiplex PCR, the repertoire was profiled, and TCRdb retains in-frame clones only, with some absent. The sample shows 6,000 to 7,000 clones, more than 75% of them seen only once. The gene calls are TRBV7-2 and TRBJ1-2, with 7 bases fitting TRBD1. The sequence came from a donor of 70 years or more with lung adenocarcinoma. Sequenced sample: FFPE lung adenocarcinoma in situ tissue. CDR3 nucleotides: TGTGCCAGCAGCTTGAACAGGGGAAACTATGGCTACACCTTC. This translates into CASSLNRGNYGYTF. Supplemented by reference TRBV7-2 and TRBJ1-2, the full variable domain reads GAGVSQSPSNKVTEKGKDVELRCDPISGHTALYWYRQSLGQGLEFLIYFQGNSAPDKSGLPSDRFSAERTGGSVSTLTIQRTQQEDSAVYLCASSLNRGNYGYTFGSGTRLTVV.